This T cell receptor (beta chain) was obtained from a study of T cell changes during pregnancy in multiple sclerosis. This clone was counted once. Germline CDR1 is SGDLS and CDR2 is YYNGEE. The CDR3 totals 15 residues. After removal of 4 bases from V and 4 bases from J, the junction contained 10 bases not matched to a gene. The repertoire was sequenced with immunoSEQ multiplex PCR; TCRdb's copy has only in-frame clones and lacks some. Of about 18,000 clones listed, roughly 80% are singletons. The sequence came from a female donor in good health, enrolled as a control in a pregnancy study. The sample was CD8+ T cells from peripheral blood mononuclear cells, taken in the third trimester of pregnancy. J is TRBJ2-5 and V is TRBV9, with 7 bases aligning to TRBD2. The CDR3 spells CASSPGTNTGETQYF. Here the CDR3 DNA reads TGTGCCAGCAGCCCAGGGACTAATACTGGAGAGACCCAGTACTTC.